The 5 T cell receptor beta chains in this list originate from one sample, sequenced in a study of T cell repertoires in cytomegalovirus infection. TCRdb reprocessed the reads with MiXCR, giving one entry per CDR3 protein. The repertoire holds around 250,000 distinct CDR3 sequences, with about 15% as singletons. Sequencing was performed on CD8+ T cells from PBMCs. These receptors originate from a human donor in good health (CMV status not recorded). Some clones in this sample may be carry-over from other donors' samples.

The chain uses TRBV5-6 and TRBJ2-1, with D perhaps matching TRBD1 (6 bases). CDR3 length equals 16 residues. V was cut by 2 bases and J by 0 bases, with 12 bases left in between. Germline CDR1 is SGHDT and CDR2 is YYEEEE. The CDR3 spells CASSFQTGGSYNEQFF. The CDR3 bases are TGTGCCAGCAGCTTCCAGACAGGTGGCTCCTACAATGAGCAGTTCTTC.

This chain links TRBV13 with TRBJ2-5, with D perhaps matching TRBD1 (6 bases). Germline V CDR1 and CDR2: PRHDT, FYEKMQ (reference sequence). Between the trimmed V and J ends, which lost 6 bases and 4 bases, there was a span of 15 bases. The CDR3 has 14 residues. CDR3 sequence reads: CASSNSTGRETQYF. The CDR3, as DNA: TGTGCCAGCAGTAATAGTACAGGGAGAGAGACCCAGTACTTC. Filled out from reference TRBV13 and TRBJ2-5, the complete variable domain reads AAGVIQSPRHLIKEKRETATLKCYPIPRHDTVYWYQQGPGQDPQFLISFYEKMQSDKGSIPDRFSAQQFSDYHSELNMSSLELGDSALYFCASSNSTGRETQYFGPGTRLLVL.

This clonotype appeared many times. An end of the junction differs from the germline gene, which may be a read error. The chain recombines TRBV7-9 with TRBJ1-1; D uncertain. The CDR3 extends over 12 amino acids. The germline gives CDR1 SEHNR, CDR2 FQNEAQ (reference sequence). CDR3 sequence: CASTLGVTVAFF. The DNA of the CDR3 is TGTGCCAGCACGCTCGGCGTGACTGTAGCTTTCTTT.

The gene calls are TRBV15 and TRBJ2-2; no firm D call. Between the trimmed V and J ends, which lost 0 bases and 4 bases, there was a span of 15 bases. The CDR3 spans 17 residues. Per the germline V gene, CDR1 is LNHNV and CDR2 is YYDKDF (reference sequence). CDR3 in amino acids: CATSRDLGQASTGELFF. CDR3 DNA: TGTGCCACCAGCAGAGATCTGGGCCAGGCGAGCACCGGGGAGCTGTTTTTT.

Here the CDR3 DNA reads TGTGCCAGCGCTACGGGGAAGAGCGGACTAGCGCTTTCCTACAATGAGCAGTTCTTC. This codes for CASATGKSGLALSYNEQFF. The genes are TRBV9 and TRBJ2-1; 9 nucleotides align to TRBD2. The J segment lost 1 base and the V segment lost 7 bases, leaving 18 bases of the junction unmatched. In germline, CDR1 is SGDLS, CDR2 YYNGEE. The length of the CDR3 is 19 residues.